The 27 T cell receptor beta chains given below trace back to one sample, sequenced in a study of blood T cell repertoires in COVID-19. The repertoire was sequenced with immunoSEQ multiplex PCR; TCRdb's copy has only in-frame clones and lacks some. The sample yields 350,000 to 450,000 clones, around 87% seen once. The source material was PBMCs or T cells enriched from blood (not recorded which). The receptors originated from a man aged 40-49 years in a cohort exposed to, infected with or recovered from COVID-19 (not recorded which).

The CDR3 coding sequence is TGTGCCACTAGAGACAGGGTAATCTTGAACACTGAAGCTTTCTTT. It is translated as CATRDRVILNTEAFF. The V call is TRBV19, the J call TRBJ1-1; 7 nucleotides agree with TRBD1. Trimming removed 10 bases from V and 0 bases from J; junction bases left unmatched: 11. CDR1 is LNHDA, CDR2 SQIVND, per germline (reference sequence). The CDR3 extends over 15 amino acids.

The chain couples TRBV2 to TRBJ1-1; D possibly corresponds to TRBD1 (6 bases). CDR1 and CDR2 (germline): SNHLY, FYNNEI. The V and J ends lost 6 bases and 4 bases respectively, with 12 bases between them. The CDR3 is 13 residues long. The CDR3 nucleotides are TGTGCCAGCAGGGGAGGGGGAGGCACTGAAGCTTTCTTT. Translation: CASRGGGGTEAFF.

The chain combines TRBV5-1 with TRBJ1-3; 8 bases line up with TRBD1. Trimming cost V 1 base and J 7 bases; bases outside gene matches: 7. Germline loops: CDR1 SGHRS, CDR2 YFSETQ. The CDR3 sequence is 15 residues long. In DNA form, the CDR3 reads TGCGCCAGCAGCTTGAGTGACAGGGGATCGAACACCATATATTTT. It codes for CASSLSDRGSNTIYF. Based on the CDR3 plus reference TRBV5-1 and TRBJ1-3, the full variable domain is KAGVTQTPRYLIKTRGQQVTLSCSPISGHRSVSWYQQTPGQGLQFLFEYFSETQRNKGNFPGRFSGRQFSNSRSEMNVSTLELGDSALYLCASSLSDRGSNTIYFGEGSWLTVV.

The J gene is TRBJ1-6, the V gene TRBV2; tentative D call: TRBD1 (6 bases). The CDR3 totals 14 residues. V lost 6 bases to trimming and J lost 7 bases, with 13 bases between them. Germline V lookup: CDR1 SNHLY, CDR2 FYNNEI. The CDR3 here is CASRPGTRNSPLHF. The CDR3 coding sequence is TGTGCCAGCAGACCCGGGACAAGAAATTCACCCCTCCACTTT.

In DNA, the CDR3 is TGCGCCAGCAGAGAAGCCAGGGGGAATCAGCCCCAGCATTTT. Its protein is CASREARGNQPQHF. The V call is TRBV10-2, the J call TRBJ1-5, with TRBD1 matching 7 bases. CDR1 is WSHSY and CDR2 is SAAADI in the germline V gene. The CDR3 extends over 14 amino acids. J lost 4 bases, V lost 6 bases, and 6 bases had no gene match.

V usage is TRBV14 and J usage is TRBJ2-1; D gene uncertain. Trimming took 2 bases from V and 7 from J, leaving 9 bases between them. The CDR3 loop spans 13 amino acids. From germline, CDR1 is SGHDN and CDR2 FVKESK. CDR3 DNA sequence: TGTGCCAGCAGCCAACTAGGCCTTAATGAGCAGTTCTTC. It yields the protein CASSQLGLNEQFF.

The chain joins TRBV4-1 to TRBJ1-5; 9 bases line up with TRBD1. Trimming at V came to 1 base and at J to 4 bases, leaving 5 bases not matched to a gene. The germline V gene has CDR1 MGHRA and CDR2 YSYEKL. The CDR3 spans 16 residues. CDR3 sequence (DNA): TGCGCCAGCAGCCAAGCCCCACAGGGGGCTAATCAGCCCCAGCATTTT. Residues: CASSQAPQGANQPQHF.

This clone has more than one count but fewer than ten. The V and J genes are TRBV28 and TRBJ2-7; the match to TRBD1 covers 12 bases. V gave up 1 base and J gave up 4 bases; unmatched junction bases: 8. This CDR3 has 17 amino acids. Germline loops: CDR1 MDHEN, CDR2 SYDVKM. CDR3 amino acids: CASSLSDPGQGAYEQYF. CDR3 in DNA: TGTGCCAGCAGTTTATCGGACCCGGGACAGGGGGCTTACGAGCAGTACTTC.

The genes are TRBV21-1 and TRBJ2-1; the table's D call, TRBD2, has no DNA check behind it. TRBV21-1 represents a pseudogene. The CDR3 length is 18 residues. The CDR3 loop reads CASSPKGRGIHSYNEQFF. CDR3 DNA sequence: TGTGCCAGCAGCCCGAAGGGTAGAGGGATCCACTCCTACAATGAGCAGTTCTTC.

The CDR3 here is CASSQPAQSGNIQYF. For the CDR3, the DNA is TGCGCCAGCAGCCAGCCAGCCCAATCGGGAAACATTCAGTACTTC. V and J are TRBV4-1 and TRBJ2-4; no reliable D call. CDR1 MGHRA and CDR2 YSYEKL come from the germline V gene. Trimming removed 3 bases from V and 6 bases from J, with 15 bases in between. The CDR3 totals 15 residues.

The chain joins TRBV7-6 to TRBJ1-2; 8 nucleotides line up with TRBD1. The CDR3 has 14 residues. Germline V gene lookup returns CDR1 SGHVS and CDR2 FNYEAQ. With V trimmed by 5 bases and J by 4 bases, 6 bases remained unmatched. CDR3: CASSNGQGPYGYTF. The CDR3, as DNA: TGTGCCAGCAGCAATGGACAGGGACCCTATGGCTACACCTTC. Variable domain in full (rest from reference TRBV7-6 and TRBJ1-2): GAGVSQSPRYKVTKRGQDVALRCDPISGHVSLYWYRQALGQGPEFLTYFNYEAQQDKSGLPNDRFSAERPEGSISTLTIQRTEQRDSAMYRCASSNGQGPYGYTFGSGTRLTVV.

In its sample, this clone was seen a few times. The chain uses TRBV4-1 and TRBJ2-5, with D possibly being TRBD2 (7 bases). The V gene's germline CDR1 is MGHRA and CDR2 YSYEKL. This CDR3 comprises 16 residues. Trimming left V 0 bases short and J 2 bases short, with 13 bases between. DNA for the CDR3: TGCGCCAGCAGCCAAGAGGGAGGGGGGTTACAAGAGACCCAGTACTTC. Its translation: CASSQEGGGLQETQYF.

This clone came up many times. The chain joins TRBV7-9 to TRBJ2-2; 9 bases fit TRBD2. Germline trimming cut 5 bases from V and 9 bases from J; bases unmatched to any gene: 13. The CDR3 is made up of 16 amino acids. Germline assignment: CDR1 SEHNR and CDR2 FQNEAQ (reference sequence). This CDR3 is CASSPRSAGGPRELFF. CDR3 DNA: TGTGCCAGCAGCCCTCGGTCGGCGGGAGGGCCGCGGGAGCTGTTTTTT.

Ten or more counts support this clone. The rearrangement uses TRBV25-1 and TRBJ1-4; 7 bases agree with TRBD1. CDR1 is MGHDK, CDR2 SYGVNS, per germline. Trimming at V came to 2 bases and at J to 7 bases, leaving 10 bases not matched to a gene. The CDR3 runs 16 residues. CDR3 nucleotides: TGTGCCAGCAGTGAACGAACGAGGGGGCGCGGTGAAAAACTGTTTTTT. It yields the protein CASSERTRGRGEKLFF.

V usage is TRBV2 and J usage is TRBJ1-6, with D possibly being TRBD1 (6 bases). Germline V CDR1 and CDR2: SNHLY, FYNNEI. V shed 8 bases and J shed 7 bases, with 15 bases lying between them. CDR3 size: 14 residues. CDR3 sequence reads: CASARTVLNSPLHF. The CDR3 coding sequence is TGTGCCAGCGCGAGGACAGTCCTAAATTCACCCCTCCACTTT.

In its sample, this clone was seen a few times. The V and J genes are TRBV5-1 and TRBJ1-3; D gene unclear. The length of the CDR3 is 15 residues. Germline-derived CDR1 and CDR2 are SGHRS and YFSETQ. The V and J ends lost 4 bases and 0 bases respectively, with 11 bases between them. The CDR3 DNA sequence: TGCGCCAGCAGCCCTCGAATCGGCTCTGGAAACACCATATATTTT. Encoded protein: CASSPRIGSGNTIYF. Full variable domain (remainder filled in from reference TRBV5-1 and TRBJ1-3): KAGVTQTPRYLIKTRGQQVTLSCSPISGHRSVSWYQQTPGQGLQFLFEYFSETQRNKGNFPGRFSGRQFSNSRSEMNVSTLELGDSALYLCASSPRIGSGNTIYFGEGSWLTVV.

This clone has a single count. V is TRBV11-2 and J is TRBJ2-1; possible D gene TRBD2, 6 bases. The CDR3 runs 18 residues. Germline CDR1 reads SGHAT; CDR2 reads FQNNGV. V gave up 6 bases and J gave up 0 bases, with 21 bases separating them. DNA for the CDR3: TGTGCCAGCAGTTCCGCCGGGAGAGCGGGCAGCTCCTACAATGAGCAGTTCTTC. This sequence encodes CASSSAGRAGSSYNEQFF.

This rearrangement joins TRBV19 to TRBJ1-3; TRBD1 might be the D (5 bases). Germline V lookup: CDR1 LNHDA, CDR2 SQIVND (reference sequence). This CDR3 is 15 amino acids long. V was cut by 6 bases and J by 0 bases, with 12 bases left in between. CDR3 DNA sequence: TGTGCCAGTAGGGGAGGGGTCTACTCTGGAAACACCATATATTTT. This gives the protein CASRGGVYSGNTIYF.

The J gene is TRBJ1-1, the V gene TRBV11-2; D is perhaps TRBD1 (5 bases). The CDR3 runs 15 residues. Germline CDR1 and CDR2: SGHAT and FQNNGV. The germline V and J ends were trimmed by 0 bases and 1 base, with 9 bases remaining between them. The CDR3: CASSLEPGWNTEAFF. DNA of the CDR3: TGTGCCAGCAGCTTAGAACCAGGGTGGAACACTGAAGCTTTCTTT.

This sequence joins TRBV4-2 and TRBJ1-5, with D possibly being TRBD1 (6 bases). Trimming shortened V by 1 base and J by 3 bases, and 10 bases separated the two germline ends. The CDR3 consists of 15 residues. Germline V lookup: CDR1 LGHNA, CDR2 YNFKEQ. This CDR3 reads CASSQGRGPNQPQHF. In DNA form, the CDR3 reads TGTGCCAGCAGCCAAGGCAGGGGCCCCAATCAGCCCCAGCATTTT.

The chain combines TRBV6-6 with TRBJ1-5; no clear D gene. With 6 bases removed from V and 0 bases from J, the gap between germline ends came to 6 bases. Germline lookup yields CDR1 MNHNY and CDR2 SVGAGI (reference sequence). CDR3 length: 13 amino acids. The CDR3 DNA sequence: TGTGCCAGCAGACGCGATAGCAATCAGCCCCAGCATTTT. This sequence encodes CASRRDSNQPQHF.

CDR3 bases: TGTGCCAGCAGCCTAGGACAGTTTAATGAAAAACTGTTTTTT. Translation: CASSLGQFNEKLFF. This chain connects TRBV5-6 to TRBJ1-4; D perhaps matches TRBD1 (6 bases). The CDR3 is made up of 14 amino acids. Per germline, CDR1 SGHDT and CDR2 YYEEEE. V gave up 4 bases and J gave up 4 bases, with 11 bases separating them.

This rearrangement joins TRBV2 to TRBJ2-7, with 7 bases aligning to TRBD2. CDR1 is SNHLY and CDR2 is FYNNEI in the germline V gene. The V and J ends lost 3 bases and 1 base, in that order; junction bases with no gene match: 3. CDR3 length: 14 amino acids. The CDR3 loop reads CASSDGRGSYEQYF. In DNA, the CDR3 is TGTGCCAGCAGTGACGGGCGGGGGTCCTACGAGCAGTACTTC.

The chain is built from TRBV28 and TRBJ1-2; TRBD1 agrees at 8 bases. Germline lookup yields CDR1 MDHEN and CDR2 SYDVKM. V lost 6 bases, J lost 8 bases, and 8 bases stayed unmatched. CDR3 size: 13 residues. The DNA for the CDR3 is TGTGCCAGCAGACAGGACAGGGTTCGGGGCTACACCTTC. This encodes CASRQDRVRGYTF.

The chain combines TRBV10-2 with TRBJ2-7, with 8 bases lining up with TRBD1. V lost 8 bases, J lost 3 bases, and 15 bases stayed unmatched. Germline lookup yields CDR1 WSHSY and CDR2 SAAADI. The CDR3 covers 16 residues. The CDR3 coding sequence is TGCGCCAGCCGAAGAGGTGGACAGGGCGAATACTACGAGCAGTACTTC. This encodes CASRRGGQGEYYEQYF.

This clone appeared a single time. The chain recombines TRBV5-4 with TRBJ2-7; 10 bases are a match to TRBD2. This CDR3 contains 15 residues. CDR1 SGHNT and CDR2 YYREEE come from the germline V gene (reference sequence). The junction had 7 bases not matched to a gene; V was cut back by 4 bases and J by 3 bases. CDR3 loop: CASSAASGSLYEQYF. CDR3 coding DNA: TGTGCCAGCAGCGCAGCTAGCGGGAGCCTCTACGAGCAGTACTTC.

This chain links TRBV16 with TRBJ1-1; possibly TRBD1 for D (6 bases). Germline V gene data show CDR1 as KGHSY and CDR2 as FQNENV. The CDR3 spans 14 residues. The germline V and J ends were trimmed by 2 bases and 0 bases, with 7 bases remaining between them. The DNA of the CDR3 is TGTGCCAGCAGCCAACGGGACATGAACACTGAAGCTTTCTTT. Protein sequence: CASSQRDMNTEAFF.